This TCR beta chain derives from a study of cytomegalovirus exposure and HLA in healthy donors. Of note for this clone: The antigen is unknown.

It was with 60 Vbeta and 13 Jbeta primers that the PCR ran. Assay used: immunoSEQ multiplex PCR; TCRdb lists only in-frame clones, some missing. In the table there are under 100,000 clones, about 74% of which are singletons. Study findings and constraints: The study labeled about 160 TCR beta chains cytomegalovirus-associated. Several top significant clusters appeared, in a later analysis, to be linked to common viral pathogens. Sequencing likely generated an artifact that appeared as a cluster of highly shared sequence variants.

The CDR3 has 17 residues. The germline V gene has CDR1 LNHDA and CDR2 SQIVND (reference sequence). Between the trimmed V and J ends, which lost 6 bases and 3 bases, there was a span of 20 bases. This clonotype was sampled from a woman aged 45-65 years in good health and CMV-seropositive. J is TRBJ1-4 and V is TRBV19; maybe TRBD1 (6 bases). The material sequenced was PBMCs. The CDR3 DNA is TGTGCCAGTAGGCCCCGGGACACCTTCCGGGCTAATGAAAAACTGTTTTTT. As protein: CASRPRDTFRANEKLFF.